This T cell receptor (beta chain) was recovered during a study of cytotoxic CD8 clonotypes in ibrutinib-treated CLL. Background on the study: Patient counts were over 9 relapsed/refractory, some 14 treatment-naive and around 17 IGHV unmutated. It was after a median 12 months of treatment, range 6 to 36, that response samples were taken. Study-wide results and caveats: For progressing versus sustained-remission patients, sampling times were not the same.

Clones were read by immunoSEQ multiplex PCR, and TCRdb kept only the in-frame ones, dropping some. This sample has 70,000 to 80,000 clones, with over 75% found just once. On this clone: Its target is unknown.

Per the germline V gene, CDR1 is SEHNR and CDR2 is FQNEAQ (reference sequence). The CDR3 loop spans 15 amino acids. V lost 4 bases and J 0 bases, leaving 11 bases between the germline ends. The chain carries TRBV7-9 and TRBJ2-3, with D possibly TRBD1 on 6 matching bases. The sequencing here drew on PBMCs, taken at disease progression, from a patient treated with ibrutinib. This TCR derives from a human donor with chronic lymphocytic leukemia. CDR3 coding DNA: TGTGCCAGCAGCTCGGACAGAGCGAGCACAGATACGCAGTATTTT. Protein: CASSSDRASTDTQYF.